This entry lists 26 T cell receptor beta chains sequenced from one sample in a study of human T cells and chemical hapten exposure. One entry per CDR3 protein, called by TCRdb with MiXCR from the RACE reads. The table has 300,000 to 400,000 distinct CDR3 sequences, roughly 5.3% seen once. Time point meaning: pre-sensitization, week 0. Treatment indicated: therapeutic diphenylcyclopropenone sensitization with weekly scalp DPC. The sequenced sample was whole blood, obtained in connection with sensitization to the hapten diphenylcyclopropenone (DPC). The receptors stem from a woman in her 50s with alopecia areata. Some clones in this sample may be carry-over from other donors' samples.

The chain is built from TRBV27 and TRBJ2-3; a weak D match, TRBD1 (7 bases). The CDR3 is 18 residues long. CDR1 MNHEY and CDR2 SMNVEV come from the germline V gene (reference sequence). Trimming left V 2 bases short and J 4 bases short, with 22 bases between. CDR3: CASSLNSGRGASSDTQYF. In DNA, the CDR3 is TGTGCCAGCAGTTTAAATAGTGGCAGGGGGGCATCATCAGATACGCAGTATTTT.

This clonotype was detected ten times or more. The rearrangement links TRBV29-1 to TRBJ2-7; the D is unclear. Trimming cost V 6 bases and J 7 bases, with 13 bases left between them. The CDR3 extends over 11 amino acids. In germline, CDR1 is SQVTM, CDR2 ANQGSEA. This CDR3 reads CSVLIVREQYF. The CDR3 DNA reads TGCAGCGTCCTGATCGTGCGGGAGCAGTACTTC.

This clonotype has only a few counts. The chain is built from TRBV7-9 and TRBJ2-5; 7 bases match TRBD2. CDR3 length: 15 amino acids. The germline V gene encodes CDR1 SEHNR and CDR2 FQNEAQ (reference sequence). Losses at the gene ends were 1 base for V and 2 bases for J; bases not matched to a gene: 4. CDR3 coding DNA: TGTGCCAGCAGCTTAGAACTAGCGCCTCAAGAGACCCAGTACTTC. It codes for CASSLELAPQETQYF.

The chain has TRBV7-9 and TRBJ1-1; D may be TRBD1 (5 bases). Trimming cost V 0 bases and J 2 bases, with 10 bases left between them. The CDR3 spans 15 residues. Germline V gene data show CDR1 as SEHNR and CDR2 as FQNEAQ (reference sequence). The CDR3 nucleotides read TGTGCCAGCAGCTTAGCAGAGGGGTTAAACACTGAAGCTTTCTTT. It encodes CASSLAEGLNTEAFF. Looking up the rest from reference TRBV7-9 and TRBJ1-1 gives the full variable domain: DTGVSQNPRHKITKRGQNVTFRCDPISEHNRLYWYRQTLGQGPEFLTYFQNEAQLEKSRLLSDRFSAERPKGSFSTLEIQRTEQGDSAMYLCASSLAEGLNTEAFFGQGTRLTVV.

About this clonotype itself: The conserved phenylalanine or tryptophan normally closing the CDR3 is absent here, so this likely arose from a read error. The chain carries TRBV7-9 and TRBJ2-3, with D possibly called TRBD1 or TRBD2 (5 bases each). V lost 6 bases, J lost 0 bases, and 13 bases lay in between. This CDR3 is 15 amino acids long. The germline CDR1 and CDR2 sequences are SEHNR and FQNEAQ (reference sequence). CDR3 in amino acids: CASSTREGSTDTQYL. In nucleotides, the CDR3 is TGTGCCAGCAGTACTCGTGAGGGGAGCACAGATACGCAGTATTTA.

This clonotype has ten or more counts. J is TRBJ2-5 and V is TRBV7-2; D remains unclear. CDR1 SGHTA and CDR2 FQGNSA come from the germline V gene. Between the trimmed V and J ends, which lost 5 bases and 5 bases, there was a span of 9 bases. The CDR3 length is 12 residues. The CDR3 DNA sequence: TGTGCCAGCAGCCCCCTGTTGGAGACCCAGTACTTC. The encoded protein is CASSPLLETQYF.

This clonotype was found many times. The chain has TRBV5-1 and TRBJ2-3; 7 bases are shared with TRBD1. The CDR3 totals 13 residues. CDR1 SGHRS and CDR2 YFSETQ come from the germline V gene. The junction had 4 bases not matched to a gene; V was cut back by 0 bases and J by 9 bases. CDR3 in amino acids: CASSLGDRGTQYF. CDR3 in DNA: TGCGCCAGCAGCTTGGGGGACAGAGGGACGCAGTATTTT.

V and J are TRBV12-3 or TRBV12-4 and TRBJ1-2; D is undetermined. This CDR3 has 12 residues. V was cut by 4 bases and J by 6 bases, with 9 bases left in between. CDR3 region: CASSYLQNGYTF. The CDR3 nucleotides read TGTGCCAGCAGTTATTTACAGAATGGCTACACCTTC.

The chain combines TRBV2 with TRBJ2-3; no firm D call. This CDR3 has 11 residues. V dropped 3 bases and J dropped 6 bases, with 4 bases sitting between them. Germline-derived CDR1 and CDR2 are SNHLY and FYNNEI. As DNA, the CDR3 is TGTGCCAGCAGTGATGAGGATACGCAGTATTTT. Amino acids: CASSDEDTQYF.

This clonotype showed up many times. The chain couples TRBV4-3 to TRBJ2-7, with a possible D match to TRBD2 (6 bases). Trimming removed 1 base from V and 0 bases from J, with 13 bases in between. The CDR3 sequence is 16 residues long. Germline lookup yields CDR1 LGHNA and CDR2 YSLEER. CDR3 residues: CASSQVPLATSYEQYF. DNA for the CDR3: TGCGCCAGCAGCCAAGTGCCCCTAGCGACCTCCTACGAGCAGTACTTC.

The sample holds a few counts of this clonotype. This chain links TRBV20-1 with TRBJ1-2, with TRBD1 identical over 9 bases. The germline CDR1 and CDR2 sequences are DFQATT and SNEGSKA (reference sequence). The V segment lost 5 bases and the J segment 4 bases; nucleotides outside the gene matches: 8. This CDR3 comprises 14 residues. In DNA form, the CDR3 reads TGCAGTGCTCCCGGGACAGGGCCTATCTATGGCTACACCTTC. Translating gives CSAPGTGPIYGYTF.

This clonotype is large within its sample. CDR3 DNA sequence: TGCAGTGCTAGTGTAGGCCTTTTCGAAGCTTTCTTT. Its translation: CSASVGLFEAFF. The rearrangement uses TRBV20-1 and TRBJ1-1; D is unresolved. This CDR3 is built from 12 residues. Germline V CDR1 and CDR2: DFQATT, SNEGSKA (reference sequence). The germline V and J ends were trimmed by 3 bases and 8 bases, with 13 bases remaining between them.

This clonotype was seen ten or more times. The chain uses TRBV19 and TRBJ2-5; D ambiguous. The V end was cut by 6 bases, the J end by 4 bases, with 9 bases between. Per the germline V gene, CDR1 is LNHDA and CDR2 is SQIVND (reference sequence). The length of the CDR3 is 12 residues. The CDR3 DNA follows: TGTGCCAGTAGCCCTGACGGAGAGACCCAGTACTTC. This translates into CASSPDGETQYF.

The chain joins TRBV6-1 to TRBJ2-1; 10 bases map to TRBD2. The trim removed 3 bases at V and 4 bases at J, leaving 9 bases unmatched. Germline assignment: CDR1 MNHNS and CDR2 SASEGT. This CDR3 spans 17 amino acids. CDR3 amino acids: CASSDNRLAGVYNEQFF. As DNA, the CDR3 is TGTGCCAGCAGTGACAACCGTCTAGCGGGGGTTTACAATGAGCAGTTCTTC.

This clonotype has a count of ten or more. The genes are TRBV12-3 or TRBV12-4 and TRBJ2-2; 7 nucleotides agree with TRBD1. The CDR3 consists of 14 residues. Trimming took 5 bases from V and 5 from J; bases not matched to a gene: 5. The CDR3 region has the DNA TGTGCCAGCAGTCCAAACAGGGGTACCGGGGAGCTGTTTTTT. Its translation is CASSPNRGTGELFF.

This clonotype was seen more than once but under ten times. V and J are TRBV3-1 and TRBJ2-7, with 8 bases matching TRBD2. The CDR3 has 17 residues. The germline gives CDR1 LGHDT, CDR2 YNNKEL (reference sequence). J lost 2 bases, V lost 0 bases, and 9 bases had no gene match. Here the CDR3 reads CASSQDHLLRGAYEQYF. DNA of the CDR3: TGTGCCAGCAGCCAAGATCATCTGCTGCGGGGGGCCTACGAGCAGTACTTC.

This clonotype was seen at least ten times. The chain employs TRBV6-6 and TRBJ2-7; 10 bases are a match to TRBD1. This CDR3 spans 14 amino acids. The trim removed 6 bases at V and 3 bases at J, leaving 5 bases unmatched. Germline CDR1 and CDR2: MNHNY and SVGAGI (reference sequence). CDR3 in DNA: TGTGCCAGCAGGTCCGGGACAGGGGTCTACGAGCAGTACTTC. Translating it yields CASRSGTGVYEQYF.

Many counts were recorded for this clonotype. The rearrangement links TRBV5-5 to TRBJ1-6; TRBD1 matches 7 bases. The V and J ends lost 4 bases and 5 bases, in that order; junction bases with no gene match: 9. This CDR3 comprises 16 residues. Looked up from germline, CDR1 is SGHKS and CDR2 is YYEKEE (reference sequence). In nucleotides, the CDR3 is TGTGCCAGCAGCCTATGGACAGGCGGGGATAATTCACCCCTCCACTTT. Protein sequence: CASSLWTGGDNSPLHF.

The sample holds many counts of this clonotype. The genes are TRBV6-2 or TRBV6-3 and TRBJ2-3; D not resolved. V was clipped by 8 bases and J by 5 bases, with 5 bases between them. Germline V gives CDR1 MNHEY, CDR2 SVGEGT. The length of the CDR3 is 10 residues. CDR3 coding DNA: TGTGCCAGCCGACAAGATACGCAGTATTTT. The encoded protein is CASRQDTQYF.

This clonotype was counted at least ten times. The chain couples TRBV7-6 to TRBJ2-3; the match to TRBD2 covers 7 bases. V gave up 4 bases and J gave up 6 bases; unmatched junction bases: 7. This CDR3 contains 14 residues. Germline V gene data show CDR1 as SGHVS and CDR2 as FNYEAQ. CDR3 in amino acids: CASSSGGGVDTQYF. For the CDR3, the DNA is TGTGCCAGCAGCTCCGGCGGGGGAGTGGATACGCAGTATTTT. Full variable domain (outside the CDR3, taken from reference TRBV7-6 and TRBJ2-3): GAGVSQSPRYKVTKRGQDVALRCDPISGHVSLYWYRQALGQGPEFLTYFNYEAQQDKSGLPNDRFSAERPEGSISTLTIQRTEQRDSAMYRCASSSGGGVDTQYFGPGTRLTVL.

This clonotype has ten or more counts. The chain has TRBV6-1 and TRBJ1-1; D unresolved. This CDR3 is 16 amino acids long. Per the germline V gene, CDR1 is MNHNS and CDR2 is SASEGT. Trimming cost V 1 base and J 4 bases, with 16 bases left between them. The CDR3 reads CASSEDISDIGTEAFF. In nucleotides, the CDR3 is TGTGCCAGCAGTGAAGATATCAGCGACATTGGCACTGAAGCTTTCTTT.

With respect to this clonotype: A much larger clone lies a single base off, so this may be a read error. This chain connects TRBV27 to TRBJ1-2; D gene ambiguous. This CDR3 contains 10 residues. V lost 10 bases, J lost 8 bases, and 11 bases lay in between. Per the germline V gene, CDR1 is MNHEY and CDR2 is SMNVEV (reference sequence). CDR3 nucleotide sequence: TGTGCCAACCTACTTGAGGGCTACACCTTC. It yields the protein CANLLEGYTF.

This clonotype has a handful of counts. The rearrangement uses TRBV20-1 and TRBJ2-3, with unresolved D. Trimming stripped 0 bases from V and 2 bases from J, with 9 bases between. CDR3 length: 14 amino acids. Per germline, CDR1 DFQATT and CDR2 SNEGSKA (reference sequence). The CDR3 spells CSARDLAHTDTQYF. The CDR3, as DNA: TGCAGTGCTAGAGATCTGGCTCACACAGATACGCAGTATTTT.

This clonotype was counted a few times. This chain uses TRBV24-1 with TRBJ2-1; 7 nucleotides match TRBD2. V gave up 3 bases and J gave up 3 bases; unmatched junction bases: 13. Germline CDR1 KGHDR, CDR2 SFDVKD. The CDR3 extends over 18 amino acids. The CDR3 reads CATSDRNPPGGIYNEQFF. In nucleotides, the CDR3 is TGTGCCACCAGTGATCGCAACCCCCCCGGGGGGATCTACAATGAGCAGTTCTTC.

The chain joins TRBV14 to TRBJ1-1; the D is unclear. This CDR3 is 13 amino acids long. CDR1 and CDR2 from the germline V gene are SGHDN and FVKESK. Trimming cost V 7 bases and J 3 bases, with 12 bases left between them. The CDR3 nucleotides are TGTGCCAGCAAGAGGACTCTCGACACTGAAGCTTTCTTT. The encoded protein is CASKRTLDTEAFF.

This clonotype was recorded many times. This sequence joins TRBV9 and TRBJ2-2; D may be TRBD1 (6 bases). Germline V gene lookup returns CDR1 SGDLS and CDR2 YYNGEE. The CDR3 loop spans 16 amino acids. V was cut by 3 bases and J by 2 bases, with 14 bases left in between. DNA for the CDR3: TGTGCCAGCAGCGAGCCCCTGGGACAAAACACCGGGGAGCTGTTTTTT. It yields the protein CASSEPLGQNTGELFF.